The 16 T cell receptor beta chains in this list originate from one sample, sequenced in a study of CD8+ T cells in alopecia areata. Extracted RNA was reverse transcribed, and the resulting cDNA served as sequencing template. Clones were sequenced by immunoSEQ multiplex PCR, and TCRdb holds only the in-frame ones, with some missing. The data hold about 210,000 clones, with roughly three fifths observed a single time. The treatment: oral pan-JAK inhibitor, 5-10 mg twice daily. The sequenced sample was CD4+ T cells sorted from blood, obtained at week 44, from a patient treated with tofacitinib. These receptor sequences come from a human donor with alopecia areata.

The rearrangement uses TRBV29-1 and TRBJ2-7; the D is unclear. The germline CDR1 and CDR2 sequences are SQVTM and ANQGSEA. The CDR3 runs to 15 residues. V was cut by 6 bases and J by 2 bases, with 20 bases left in between. DNA for the CDR3: TGCAGCGTAAAGTTGCTTGGGGTTGTGCCCTACGAGCAGTACTTC. It yields the protein CSVKLLGVVPYEQYF.

This clone was counted once. This chain joins TRBV2 and TRBJ2-7; tentatively, D is TRBD1 (6 bases). The CDR3 consists of 13 residues. The V end was cut by 8 bases, the J end by 2 bases, with 13 bases between. Germline loops: CDR1 SNHLY, CDR2 FYNNEI. CDR3: CASRRDKTYEQYF. CDR3 nucleotides: TGTGCCAGCCGCCGGGACAAGACCTACGAGCAGTACTTC. Full variable domain (remainder filled in from reference TRBV2 and TRBJ2-7): EPEVTQTPSHQVTQMGQEVILRCVPISNHLYFYWYRQILGQKVEFLVSFYNNEISEKSEIFDDQFSVERPDGSNFTLKIRSTKLEDSAMYFCASRRDKTYEQYFGPGTRLTVT.

The rearrangement links TRBV2 to TRBJ1-6; TRBD1 is a possible D gene (6 bases). Trimming removed 5 bases at V and 1 base at J, with 12 bases between. This CDR3 is built from 16 residues. Germline V CDR1 and CDR2: SNHLY, FYNNEI. In nucleotides, the CDR3 is TGTGCCAGCAGTATAACCAGGGGATCCTATAATTCACCCCTCCACTTT. Its protein product is CASSITRGSYNSPLHF. Complete variable domain (other parts from reference TRBV2 and TRBJ1-6): EPEVTQTPSHQVTQMGQEVILRCVPISNHLYFYWYRQILGQKVEFLVSFYNNEISEKSEIFDDQFSVERPDGSNFTLKIRSTKLEDSAMYFCASSITRGSYNSPLHFGNGTRLTVT.

V is TRBV6-5 and J is TRBJ1-6, with 7 bases identical to TRBD1. Germline-derived CDR1 and CDR2 are MNHEY and SVGAGI. V gave up 6 bases and J gave up 10 bases; unmatched junction bases: 12. There are 15 residues in the CDR3. The CDR3, as DNA: TGTGCCAGCAGCCGTTCCGACAGGGATCCATCACCCCTCCACTTT. As protein: CASSRSDRDPSPLHF.

The chain carries TRBV5-6 and TRBJ2-3; TRBD1 aligns across 7 bases. The length of the CDR3 is 16 residues. V dropped 4 bases and J dropped 1; count of bases not matched to a gene: 9. Looked up from germline, CDR1 is SGHDT and CDR2 is YYEEEE. The CDR3 is CASSPSTGVRTDTQYF. The DNA of the CDR3 is TGTGCCAGCAGCCCATCTACAGGGGTGCGCACAGATACGCAGTATTTT.

The chain joins TRBV18 to TRBJ1-3; D is possibly TRBD1 (5 bases). Germline V gene sequence: CDR1 KGHSH, CDR2 LQKENI. V shed 2 bases and J shed 1 base, with 12 bases lying between them. The CDR3 contains 16 residues. The CDR3 DNA reads as TGTGCCAGCTCACCAAAGGGGACCGTTTCTGGAAACACCATATATTTT. Its translation is CASSPKGTVSGNTIYF.

The V and J genes are TRBV30 and TRBJ1-2; D gene uncertain. The CDR3 is made up of 12 amino acids. Germline V gives CDR1 GTSNPN, CDR2 SVGIG (reference sequence). V lost 1 base to trimming and J lost 6 bases, with 9 bases between them. CDR3 loop: CAWSGGSHGYTF. For the CDR3, the DNA is TGTGCCTGGAGTGGTGGGAGCCATGGCTACACCTTC.

The rearrangement uses TRBV27 and TRBJ1-2; no clear D gene. This CDR3 is built from 17 residues. Germline assignment: CDR1 MNHEY and CDR2 SMNVEV (reference sequence). V shed 5 bases and J shed 0 bases, with 19 bases lying between them. CDR3 DNA sequence: TGTGCCAGCAGTCCAGGACGGACGTTAATAACTAACTATGGCTACACCTTC. Its translation is CASSPGRTLITNYGYTF.

This rearrangement joins TRBV15 to TRBJ1-1, with D perhaps TRBD1 (5 bases). This CDR3 spans 14 amino acids. Trimming took 2 bases from V and 1 from J, leaving 8 bases between them. Germline-derived CDR1 and CDR2 are LNHNV and YYDKDF (reference sequence). The CDR3: CATSRSGSNTEAFF. The CDR3 DNA reads as TGTGCCACCAGCAGATCAGGGTCGAACACTGAAGCTTTCTTT.

The V call is TRBV30, the J call TRBJ1-1; D gene unclear. CDR3 length: 12 residues. Trimming cost V 0 bases and J 2 bases, with 4 bases left between them. CDR1 and CDR2 (germline): GTSNPN, SVGIG (reference sequence). The CDR3 DNA is TGTGCCTGGAGTGTTTATAACACTGAAGCTTTCTTT. It encodes CAWSVYNTEAFF.

This chain connects TRBV12-5 to TRBJ1-2; D is undetermined. Germline V gene lookup returns CDR1 LGHNT and CDR2 FRNRAP. V was shortened by 5 bases and J by 7 bases, with 17 bases between the two germline ends. The CDR3 has 14 amino acids. Here the CDR3 reads CASGGRTFWAGYTF. The CDR3, as DNA: TGTGCTAGTGGTGGGCGGACCTTTTGGGCTGGCTACACCTTC.

The V and J genes are TRBV30 and TRBJ1-6, with D unclear. Trimming pared 0 bases from V and 9 bases from J, leaving 12 bases between. This CDR3 comprises 14 residues. CDR1 GTSNPN and CDR2 SVGIG come from the germline V gene (reference sequence). DNA for the CDR3: TGTGCCTGGAGTGTACGTGGGTCGGCTTCACCCCTCCACTTT. It is translated as CAWSVRGSASPLHF.

The chain joins TRBV2 to TRBJ2-4; D possibly matches TRBD1 or TRBD2 (5 bases each). Germline lookup yields CDR1 SNHLY and CDR2 FYNNEI. The CDR3 is made up of 12 amino acids. V gave up 5 bases and J gave up 13 bases, with 15 bases separating them. This CDR3 is CASSRKGTTQYF. CDR3 bases: TGTGCCAGCAGTCGGAAGGGGACCACACAGTACTTC.

This chain connects TRBV18 to TRBJ1-2; 8 nucleotides line up with TRBD1. Germline CDR1 and CDR2: KGHSH and LQKENI. The CDR3 totals 15 residues. The junction had 4 bases not matched to a gene; V was cut back by 3 bases and J by 1 base. This CDR3 is CASSPGQGFNYGYTF. CDR3 nucleotide sequence: TGTGCCAGCTCACCTGGACAGGGTTTTAACTATGGCTACACCTTC.

The V call is TRBV29-1, the J call TRBJ1-5, with D perhaps matching TRBD1 (5 bases). The CDR3 runs to 15 residues. Germline V gene data show CDR1 as SQVTM and CDR2 as ANQGSEA. V lost 6 bases and J lost 2, with 17 bases in between. CDR3: CSVGDGLGGNQPQHF. DNA for the CDR3: TGCAGCGTCGGTGATGGGTTGGGGGGCAATCAGCCCCAGCATTTT.

The rearrangement links TRBV29-1 to TRBJ1-4; D call uncertain. CDR1 is SQVTM, CDR2 ANQGSEA, per germline. V was pared by 4 bases and J by 3 bases, with 9 bases between. The CDR3 covers 13 residues. The CDR3 loop reads CSVGTPANEKLFF. DNA for the CDR3: TGCAGCGTTGGCACCCCAGCTAATGAAAAACTGTTTTTT.